This TCR delta chain was sequenced in a study of gamma-delta T cells after stem cell transplantation (TCRdb year 2016). The CDR3 measures 18 amino acids from cysteine to phenylalanine. Of the read, only the CDR3 DNA is kept; its 54 bases are in frame from base 1. Looking up the germline V gene yields CDR1 GEAIGNYY and CDR2 EKD. Libraries came from RT-PCR. These reads were obtained on an Illumina MiSeq. TCRdb reran clone calling on the public reads with CATT; rows sharing one DNA sequence were then combined. Here the sample has 700 to 900 delta-chain clones; roughly 6% occur a single time. In total, the top ten clones hold around 55% of the sample. As concerns this clone: It has no known antigen specificity. A much larger clone lies one base from this, so it may be a read error. Other nucleotide sequences from this sample produce the same CDR3.

The receptor chain draws on TRDV2 and TRDJ1; 13 middle bases align to TRDD3. This TCR came from a human donor. It is not recorded whose cells these are; they may come from a transplant donor. The sequenced sample consisted of gamma-delta T cells. The sequence in DNA is TGCGCCTGTGACAAACTGGGGGATACGCTTCCGTACACCGATAAACTCATCTTT. It translates as CACDKLGDTLPYTDKLIF.